These 14 T cell receptor beta chains share one sample of origin, sequenced in a study of cytomegalovirus exposure and HLA in healthy donors. PCR primers comprised 60 Vbeta and 13 Jbeta primers. Using immunoSEQ multiplex PCR, the repertoire was profiled, and TCRdb retains in-frame clones only, with some absent. The sample has about 130,000 clones; 70% to 85% are singletons. Sequenced sample: PBMCs. These receptors were collected from a boy between 10 and 17 years old in good health and CMV-seronegative.

The CDR3 DNA follows: TGCAGCGTTGAAGTTCGGGACAGGGGCTATGGCTACACCTTC. Amino acids: CSVEVRDRGYGYTF. This sequence joins TRBV29-1 and TRBJ1-2; 10 bases fit TRBD1. Losses at the gene ends were 1 base for V and 4 bases for J; bases not matched to a gene: 3. The CDR3 length is 14 residues. Germline CDR1 is SQVTM and CDR2 is ANQGSEA. The whole variable domain, filled in from reference TRBV29-1 and TRBJ1-2, reads SAVISQKPSRDICQRGTSLTIQCQVDSQVTMMFWYRQQPGQSLTLIATANQGSEATYESGFVIDKFPISRPNLTFSTLTVSNMSPEDSSIYLCSVEVRDRGYGYTFGSGTRLTVV.

This clone was seen more than once but under ten times. The J gene is TRBJ1-2, the V gene TRBV5-4; 8 bases match TRBD1. The CDR3 runs 13 residues. CDR1 is SGHNT and CDR2 is YYREEE in the germline V gene (reference sequence). V dropped 6 bases and J dropped 8; count of bases not matched to a gene: 9. The CDR3 region is CASMTDREGGYTF. The CDR3 coding sequence is TGTGCCAGCATGACGGACAGGGAAGGAGGCTACACCTTC.

The chain combines TRBV5-6 with TRBJ2-3; no definite D call. The CDR3 has 13 residues. Germline CDR1 is SGHDT and CDR2 is YYEEEE. V lost 0 bases to trimming and J lost 4 bases, with 6 bases between them. The CDR3 DNA reads as TGTGCCAGCAGCTTGGGAGTGTCAGATACGCAGTATTTT. It translates to CASSLGVSDTQYF.

V usage is TRBV5-1 and J usage is TRBJ2-3; 8 bases fit TRBD1. This CDR3 is 16 amino acids long. Trimming removed 0 bases from V and 3 bases from J; junction bases left unmatched: 6. CDR1 and CDR2 (germline): SGHRS, YFSETQ. This CDR3 reads CASSLETGGRTDTQYF. In DNA form, the CDR3 reads TGCGCCAGCAGCTTGGAAACAGGGGGGAGGACAGATACGCAGTATTTT.

This chain connects TRBV2 to TRBJ2-5, with no clear D. Germline V gene sequence: CDR1 SNHLY, CDR2 FYNNEI. The CDR3 runs 14 residues. Deletions cut 0 bases from V and 0 bases from J, with 5 bases between. The CDR3 sequence is CASSEARYQETQYF. The CDR3 DNA reads TGTGCCAGCAGTGAAGCGAGGTACCAAGAGACCCAGTACTTC.

In this sample, this clone turned up a few times. The V and J genes are TRBV29-1 and TRBJ1-1; D not resolved. Trimming cost V 2 bases and J 0 bases, with 13 bases left between them. The CDR3 consists of 15 residues. Germline V gene lookup returns CDR1 SQVTM and CDR2 ANQGSEA. CDR3 DNA: TGCAGCGTTGAATGGGCCATCCTTATGAACACTGAAGCTTTCTTT. Residues: CSVEWAILMNTEAFF.

V usage is TRBV9 and J usage is TRBJ2-7, with D possibly being TRBD1 (5 bases). The V gene's germline CDR1 is SGDLS and CDR2 YYNGEE. CDR3 size: 14 residues. Trimming took off 0 bases at V and 1 base at J, with 8 bases between the two ends. DNA for the CDR3: TGTGCCAGCAGCGTAGAGGGGCATTCCTACGAGCAGTACTTC. Translation: CASSVEGHSYEQYF.

This clone was seen more than once but under ten times. The CDR3 protein is CASTRTGSGTQYF. The CDR3 region has the DNA TGTGCCAGCACCCGGACAGGGTCGGGGACCCAGTACTTC. The rearrangement links TRBV27 to TRBJ2-5, with 8 bases lining up with TRBD1. V lost 7 bases and J lost 7; bases outside the gene matches: 8. This CDR3 is built from 13 residues. CDR1 is MNHEY, CDR2 SMNVEV, per germline (reference sequence).

Written as DNA, the CDR3 is TGTGCCTACCCGAGACCGGGACTAGCGGGAATCGTCACCGGGGAGCTGTTTTTT. Translating it yields CAYPRPGLAGIVTGELFF. The chain recombines TRBV30 with TRBJ2-2; 13 nucleotides agree with TRBD2. The CDR3 runs to 18 residues. Germline assignment: CDR1 GTSNPN and CDR2 SVGIG (reference sequence). The V and J ends lost 7 bases and 4 bases, in that order; junction bases with no gene match: 15.

This sequence joins TRBV15 and TRBJ2-1; D perhaps matches TRBD2 (7 bases). CDR1 is LNHNV, CDR2 YYDKDF, per germline (reference sequence). Deletions cut 7 bases from V and 6 bases from J, with 13 bases between. The CDR3 is made up of 13 amino acids. CDR3 sequence: CATKGGGFNEQFF. CDR3 coding DNA: TGTGCCACCAAGGGGGGGGGTTTCAATGAGCAGTTCTTC.

The rearrangement uses TRBV7-3 and TRBJ2-3; TRBD2 agrees at 10 bases. Germline trimming cut 4 bases from V and 0 bases from J; bases unmatched to any gene: 13. This CDR3 spans 19 amino acids. The V gene's germline CDR1 is SGHTA and CDR2 FQGTGA. CDR3 nucleotides: TGTGCCAGCAGCTCCCCTACGAGGCGTAGCGGGGGGAGCACAGATACGCAGTATTTT. Its translation: CASSSPTRRSGGSTDTQYF.

V is TRBV6-5 and J is TRBJ1-1; D not certain. Germline CDR1 is MNHEY and CDR2 is SVGAGI. The CDR3 has 13 amino acids. V was clipped by 2 bases and J by 1 base, with 5 bases between them. The CDR3 nucleotides read TGTGCCAGCAGTTACAACAAGAACACTGAAGCTTTCTTT. It is translated as CASSYNKNTEAFF.

This chain connects TRBV11-2 to TRBJ2-3, with 7 positions matching TRBD2. V lost 4 bases and J lost 2; bases outside the gene matches: 12. The germline V gene has CDR1 SGHAT and CDR2 FQNNGV. The CDR3 is 17 residues long. The CDR3, as DNA: TGTGCCAGCAGCTCACAGGTGTTAGCGGGTCACACAGATACGCAGTATTTT. Protein product: CASSSQVLAGHTDTQYF.

The rearrangement joins TRBV19 to TRBJ2-7; D not resolved. From germline, CDR1 is LNHDA and CDR2 SQIVND (reference sequence). The CDR3 is made up of 13 amino acids. The V end lost 3 bases, the J end lost 4 bases, and 10 bases lay between the germline ends. This CDR3 reads CASSMAQNYEQYF. CDR3 DNA: TGTGCCAGTAGTATGGCTCAAAATTACGAGCAGTACTTC. The entire variable domain, with the rest obtained from reference TRBV19 and TRBJ2-7, is as follows: DGGITQSPKYLFRKEGQNVTLSCEQNLNHDAMYWYRQDPGQGLRLIYYSQIVNDFQKGDIAEGYSVSREKKESFPLTVTSAQKNPTAFYLCASSMAQNYEQYFGPGTRLTVT.